The 3 T cell receptor beta chains listed next were all sequenced from one sample in a study of cytomegalovirus exposure and HLA in healthy donors. It was with 60 Vbeta and 13 Jbeta primers that the PCR ran. Data came from immunoSEQ multiplex PCR; TCRdb stores just in-frame clones and leaves some out. The profile shows 180,000 or so clones, around 76% of them singletons. The sample was PBMCs. These receptors all stem from a woman aged 25-40 years in good health and CMV-seropositive.

This clone has a handful of counts. The gene calls are TRBV11-2 and TRBJ2-1; 11 positions agree with TRBD2. The CDR3 extends over 15 amino acids. From germline, CDR1 is SGHAT and CDR2 FQNNGV. The J segment lost 4 bases and the V segment lost 5 bases, leaving 4 bases of the junction unmatched. The CDR3, as DNA: TGTGCCAGCAGCGCTCTAGCGGGGGGATACAATGAGCAGTTCTTC. Translated, it gives CASSALAGGYNEQFF.

The chain combines TRBV16 with TRBJ2-3; perhaps TRBD1 as D (5 bases). Trimming removed 1 base from V and 4 bases from J, with 12 bases in between. Germline CDR1 is KGHSY and CDR2 is FQNENV. The CDR3 has 15 residues. The chain's CDR3 is CASSQFRPGSDTQYF. The DNA of the CDR3 is TGTGCCAGCAGCCAATTCAGGCCAGGGTCAGATACGCAGTATTTT.

V gene TRBV11-2 combines with J gene TRBJ1-5, with 7 bases aligning to TRBD1. The CDR3 totals 15 residues. Germline CDR1 and CDR2: SGHAT and FQNNGV. J was trimmed by 5 bases and V by 5 bases; bases with no gene match: 9. Here the CDR3 DNA reads TGTGCCAGCAGCCAAGAGGGACAGCGTCATCAGCCCCAGCATTTT. Residues: CASSQEGQRHQPQHF.